Sequencing of this TCR beta chain was carried out in a study of relationships among human T cell subsets. Anti-CD45RA microbeads isolated naive and transitional T cells from pooled CD4+ and CD8+ cells. TCR alpha and beta CDR3s were amplified from mRNA by semiquantitative ARM-PCR. ARM-PCR used tagged nested gene-specific primers, then communal superprimers for exponential amplification. TCRdb reprocessed the multiplex PCR reads via MiXCR and lists one record per CDR3 protein. The sample lists approximately 7,300 distinct CDR3 sequences, about 70% occurring once. This clonotype was seen a few times. The antigen is not known. J was trimmed by 1 base and V by 5 bases; bases with no gene match: 4. The CDR3 has 14 residues. Germline V gives CDR1 SGHAT, CDR2 FQNNGV. Whole-study results and caveats: Regulatory and Th2 subsets had few clones over 100 reads, unlike CD8+ cytotoxic cells.

This clonotype originated in a man aged 35 to 55 in good health. Sequenced input: naive and transitional (CD45RA+) T cells sorted from blood. The chain has TRBV11-2 and TRBJ2-5; 7 bases match TRBD2. The CDR3 nucleotides are TGTGCCAGCAGCCGATTAGCGGGCCAAGAGACCCAGTACTTC. Protein product: CASSRLAGQETQYF.